The rows below give T cell receptor beta chains drawn from one sample of a study of blood T cell repertoires in COVID-19. Assay: immunoSEQ multiplex PCR; the TCRdb copy retains only in-frame clones and omits some. The data hold about 46,000 clones, with more than 75% observed a single time. Sequenced sample: peripheral blood. Receptors originate from a human donor in a cohort sampled during active COVID-19. CDR3s include the opening cysteine and the closing phenylalanine or tryptophan. The order of the fields is CDR3 protein, CDR3 DNA, D gene, clone size, CDR3 length, V gene, J gene. A D gene is named only where the DNA matches it firmly. Not all rows give a size; the values are once, few, many and, for expanded clones, a class.

cdr3_aa: CASSQTTGEDTEAFF
cdr3_nt: TGTGCCAGCAGCCAAACGACAGGGGAGGACACTGAAGCTTTCTTT
d_call: TRBD1
clone_size: -
cdr3_length: 15
v_call: TRBV3-1/TRBV3-2
j_call: TRBJ1-1

cdr3_aa: CASRIQGAGRYGYTF
cdr3_nt: TGTGCCAGCAGGATACAGGGGGCGGGCCGGTATGGCTACACCTTC
d_call: TRBD1
clone_size: -
cdr3_length: 15
v_call: TRBV28
j_call: TRBJ1-2

cdr3_aa: CASSSRDRGLYEQYF
cdr3_nt: TGTGCCAGTAGTTCCCGGGACAGGGGGCTGTACGAGCAGTACTTC
d_call: TRBD1
clone_size: -
cdr3_length: 15
v_call: TRBV19
j_call: TRBJ2-7

cdr3_aa: CASSLVLAGDTQYF
cdr3_nt: TGTGCCAGCAGCTTAGTCCTAGCGGGGGATACGCAGTATTTT
d_call: TRBD2
clone_size: -
cdr3_length: 14
v_call: TRBV7-2
j_call: TRBJ2-3

cdr3_aa: CASSLWDNYEQYF
cdr3_nt: TGTGCCAGCAGCTTATGGGACAACTACGAGCAGTACTTC
d_call: -
clone_size: few
cdr3_length: 13
v_call: TRBV7-2
j_call: TRBJ2-7

cdr3_aa: CASSFYTQGIYGYTF
cdr3_nt: TGTGCCAGCAGCTTCTACACACAGGGGATCTATGGCTACACCTTC
d_call: TRBD1
clone_size: -
cdr3_length: 15
v_call: TRBV7-2
j_call: TRBJ1-2

cdr3_aa: CASSPQGNNSPLHF
cdr3_nt: TGTGCCAGCAGCCCACAGGGGAACAATTCACCCCTCCACTTT
d_call: TRBD1
clone_size: few
cdr3_length: 14
v_call: TRBV3-1/TRBV3-2
j_call: TRBJ1-6

cdr3_aa: CASSQALGDRGFYGYTF
cdr3_nt: TGCGCCAGCAGCCAGGCACTGGGGGACAGGGGCTTCTATGGCTACACCTTC
d_call: TRBD1
clone_size: -
cdr3_length: 17
v_call: TRBV4-1
j_call: TRBJ1-2

cdr3_aa: CASSLLPAGELFF
cdr3_nt: TGTGCCAGCAGCCTACTTCCTGCCGGGGAGCTGTTTTTT
d_call: -
clone_size: -
cdr3_length: 13
v_call: TRBV9
j_call: TRBJ2-2

cdr3_aa: CASSGLLSNTDTQYF
cdr3_nt: TGTGCCAGCAGTGGGCTGCTTTCTAACACAGATACGCAGTATTTT
d_call: -
clone_size: -
cdr3_length: 15
v_call: TRBV3-1/TRBV3-2
j_call: TRBJ2-3

cdr3_aa: CASSLARGKAFF
cdr3_nt: TGTGCCAGCAGCTTAGCCAGGGGAAAGGCTTTCTTT
d_call: -
clone_size: -
cdr3_length: 12
v_call: TRBV7-3
j_call: TRBJ1-1

cdr3_aa: CASSPEGQGGGQPQHF
cdr3_nt: TGTGCCAGCAGCCCTGAAGGACAGGGGGGAGGTCAGCCCCAGCATTTT
d_call: TRBD1
clone_size: medium-sized
cdr3_length: 16
v_call: TRBV4-2
j_call: TRBJ1-5

cdr3_aa: CASSPGTGAMNTEAFF
cdr3_nt: TGTGCCAGCAGCCCGGGGACAGGAGCCATGAACACTGAAGCTTTCTTT
d_call: TRBD1
clone_size: -
cdr3_length: 16
v_call: TRBV9
j_call: TRBJ1-1

cdr3_aa: CASSLARLAGEGEQYF
cdr3_nt: TGTGCCAGCAGCTTAGCGCGGCTAGCGGGGGAAGGCGAGCAGTACTTC
d_call: TRBD2
clone_size: -
cdr3_length: 16
v_call: TRBV7-8
j_call: TRBJ2-7

cdr3_aa: CASSRKGQGAYEQYF
cdr3_nt: TGTGCCAGCAGCAGGAAGGGACAGGGGGCCTACGAGCAGTACTTC
d_call: TRBD1
clone_size: -
cdr3_length: 15
v_call: TRBV27
j_call: TRBJ2-7